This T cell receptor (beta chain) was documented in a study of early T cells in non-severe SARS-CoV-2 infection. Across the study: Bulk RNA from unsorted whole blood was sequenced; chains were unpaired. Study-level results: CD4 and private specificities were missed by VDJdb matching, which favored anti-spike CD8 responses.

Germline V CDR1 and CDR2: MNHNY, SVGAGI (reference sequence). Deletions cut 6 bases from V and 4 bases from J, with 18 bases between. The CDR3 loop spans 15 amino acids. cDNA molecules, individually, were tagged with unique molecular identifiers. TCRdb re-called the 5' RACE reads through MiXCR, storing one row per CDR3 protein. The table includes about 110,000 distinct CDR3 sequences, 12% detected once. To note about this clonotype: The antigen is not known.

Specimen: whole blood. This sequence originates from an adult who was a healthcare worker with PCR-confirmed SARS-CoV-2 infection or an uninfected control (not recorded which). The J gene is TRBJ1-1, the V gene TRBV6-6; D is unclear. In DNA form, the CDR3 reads TGTGCCAGCAGCCTTTCGTCGGGAGGTCCCACTGAAGCTTTCTTT. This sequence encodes CASSLSSGGPTEAFF.